This TCR beta chain was recorded in a study of cytomegalovirus exposure and HLA in healthy donors. The CDR3 length is 15 residues. CDR1 and CDR2 (germline): MDHEN, SYDVKM. V lost 6 bases to trimming and J lost 6 bases; unmatched junction nucleotides: 14. Assay used: immunoSEQ multiplex PCR; TCRdb lists only in-frame clones, some missing. This sample carries 110,000 to 150,000 clones, roughly 81% of them seen once, and the ten largest clones take approximately 1.4%. This clonotype was obtained from a woman in her twenties or thirties in good health and CMV-seronegative. The chain combines TRBV28 with TRBJ2-7; 7 bases align to TRBD1. The specimen was PBMCs. CDR3 amino acids: CASSLGTARPREQYF. The CDR3 DNA reads TGTGCCAGCAGCCTGGGGACAGCCCGTCCTCGCGAGCAGTACTTC. The variable domain in full, completed from reference TRBV28 and TRBJ2-7, reads DVKVTQSSRYLVKRTGEKVFLECVQDMDHENMFWYRQDPGLGLRLIYFSYDVKMKEKGDIPEGYSVSREKKERFSLILESASTNQTSMYLCASSLGTARPREQYFGPGTRLTVT.